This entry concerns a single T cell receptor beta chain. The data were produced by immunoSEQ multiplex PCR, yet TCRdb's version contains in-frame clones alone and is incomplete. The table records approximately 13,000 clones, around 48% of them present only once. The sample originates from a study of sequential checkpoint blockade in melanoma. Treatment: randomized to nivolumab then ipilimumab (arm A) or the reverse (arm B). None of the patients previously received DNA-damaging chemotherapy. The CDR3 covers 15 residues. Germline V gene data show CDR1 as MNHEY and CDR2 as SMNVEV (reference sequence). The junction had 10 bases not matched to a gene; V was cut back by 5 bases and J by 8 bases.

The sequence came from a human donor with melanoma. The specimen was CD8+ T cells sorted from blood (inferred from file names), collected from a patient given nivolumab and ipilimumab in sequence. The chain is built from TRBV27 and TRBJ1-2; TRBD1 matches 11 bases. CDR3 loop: CASSDGTGGWAGYTF. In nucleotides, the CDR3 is TGTGCCAGCAGTGATGGGACAGGGGGATGGGCGGGCTACACCTTC.